A single sample is the source of the 24 T cell receptor beta chains below, sequenced in a study of PD-L1 blockade in urothelial cancer. The protocol was immunoSEQ multiplex PCR, while the TCRdb copy is restricted to in-frame clones and leaves out a portion. The table has about 130,000 clones, 84% seen once; the top ten hold 2.5% to 4%. As for time point: pretreatment peripheral blood. Material: PBMCs, obtained around atezolizumab (anti-PD-L1) treatment. The receptors derive from a man aged 50-60 years with urothelial cancer.

The V gene is TRBV6-6, the J gene TRBJ2-5; D is ambiguous. The CDR3 spans 14 residues. V lost 0 bases and J 1 base, leaving 6 bases between the germline ends. Per germline, CDR1 MNHNY and CDR2 SVGAGI (reference sequence). The CDR3 DNA follows: TGTGCCAGCAGTTACTCGAACAGCCAAGAGACCCAGTACTTC. Amino acids: CASSYSNSQETQYF.

This clone was observed once. This chain joins TRBV6-5 and TRBJ2-5; 9 nucleotides align to TRBD2. CDR1 is MNHEY, CDR2 SVGAGI, per germline. V lost 3 bases to trimming and J lost 2 bases; unmatched junction nucleotides: 7. The CDR3 has 16 residues. The DNA of the CDR3 is TGTGCCAGCAGTTATAATAGCGGGAGCCATCAAGAGACCCAGTACTTC. This sequence encodes CASSYNSGSHQETQYF.

To note about this clone: The sample holds other DNA sequences that translate to the same CDR3. The chain carries TRBV11-1 and TRBJ2-7; 8 nucleotides match TRBD1. CDR1 and CDR2 from the germline V gene are SGHAT and FQDESV (reference sequence). J gave up 3 bases and V 5 bases, and 6 bases lay outside the gene matches. The CDR3 has 14 residues. The CDR3 here is CASSPRTGNYEQYF. The CDR3, as DNA: TGTGCCAGCAGCCCGAGGACAGGGAACTACGAGCAGTACTTC.

The V call is TRBV7-9, the J call TRBJ1-1, with TRBD1 matching over 7 bases. CDR1 is SEHNR, CDR2 FQNEAQ, per germline (reference sequence). There are 14 residues in the CDR3. J lost 5 bases, V lost 1 base, and 4 bases had no gene match. The CDR3 DNA is TGTGCCAGCAGCTTAGGGAACAGGGGAACTGAAGCTTTCTTT. This translates into CASSLGNRGTEAFF.

The chain couples TRBV28 to TRBJ1-2; the D gene is possibly TRBD1 (5 bases). Germline CDR1 reads MDHEN; CDR2 reads SYDVKM. The CDR3 is 13 amino acids. Trimming shortened V by 11 bases and J by 0 bases, and 13 bases separated the two germline ends. CDR3 sequence (DNA): TGTGCCGCCCACGCAGGGCCTAACTATGGCTACACCTTC. It yields the protein CAAHAGPNYGYTF.

This clone is a singleton in its sample. V and J are TRBV5-1 and TRBJ1-5, with TRBD1 identical over 7 bases. This CDR3 has 15 residues. J was trimmed by 1 base and V by 2 bases; bases with no gene match: 3. Germline lookup yields CDR1 SGHRS and CDR2 YFSETQ. The CDR3 loop is CASSLTGASNQPQHF. The CDR3 DNA sequence: TGCGCCAGCAGCTTAACAGGGGCCAGCAATCAGCCCCAGCATTTT.

This chain links TRBV5-6 with TRBJ1-2; D is uncertain. Looked up from germline, CDR1 is SGHDT and CDR2 is YYEEEE. CDR3 length equals 17 residues. The V and J ends lost 4 bases and 2 bases respectively, with 21 bases between them. In DNA, the CDR3 is TGTGCCAGCAGCCCCTGGGTTAGCGTAATTCCCAACTATGGCTACACCTTC. Protein sequence: CASSPWVSVIPNYGYTF.

The chain joins TRBV11-2 to TRBJ2-7; TRBD2 is a possible D gene (5 bases). The CDR3 runs 13 residues. Trimming took off 5 bases at V and 3 bases at J, with 11 bases between the two ends. CDR1 and CDR2 (germline): SGHAT, FQNNGV. The CDR3 is CASSASDFYEQYF. CDR3 nucleotide sequence: TGTGCCAGCAGCGCCTCGGACTTCTACGAGCAGTACTTC.

This clone was seen just once. The V and J genes are TRBV7-9 and TRBJ2-1; TRBD2 agrees at 11 bases. From germline, CDR1 is SEHNR and CDR2 FQNEAQ (reference sequence). This CDR3 has 16 residues. V shed 1 base and J 3 bases; nucleotides not matched to a gene: 2. The CDR3, as DNA: TGTGCCAGCAGCTTAGGTGGACTAGCGGGCTACAATGAGCAGTTCTTC. This encodes CASSLGGLAGYNEQFF.

V usage is TRBV7-2 and J usage is TRBJ1-5, with D possibly matching TRBD1 (5 bases). Germline-derived CDR1 and CDR2 are SGHTA and FQGNSA. With 5 bases removed from V and 2 bases from J, the gap between germline ends came to 10 bases. This CDR3 has 14 amino acids. The CDR3 sequence is CASSEQGGNQPQHF. The CDR3 DNA sequence: TGTGCCAGCAGCGAGCAGGGCGGCAATCAGCCCCAGCATTTT.

The V and J genes are TRBV19 and TRBJ2-7, with D maybe TRBD2 (5 bases). Germline V CDR1 and CDR2: LNHDA, SQIVND (reference sequence). Between the trimmed V and J ends, which lost 3 bases and 2 bases, there was a span of 11 bases. The CDR3 sequence is 14 residues long. CDR3 residues: CASSIQDSAYEQYF. The CDR3 coding sequence is TGTGCCAGTAGTATTCAGGACTCGGCCTACGAGCAGTACTTC.

This clone appeared a single time. Other nucleotide sequences from this sample produce the same CDR3. The chain couples TRBV5-1 to TRBJ1-2; tentative D call: TRBD1 (6 bases). Trimming took off 3 bases at V and 4 bases at J, with 10 bases between the two ends. Germline CDR1 SGHRS, CDR2 YFSETQ. The CDR3 has 13 residues. CDR3 in amino acids: CASSSTGSYGYTF. Here the CDR3 DNA reads TGCGCCAGCAGCTCGACAGGAAGCTATGGCTACACCTTC.

V and J are TRBV6-4 and TRBJ2-7, with 7 bases matching TRBD2. Trimming at V came to 2 bases and at J to 4 bases, leaving 8 bases not matched to a gene. Germline CDR1 is MRHNA and CDR2 is SNTAGT. This CDR3 spans 15 amino acids. The CDR3 is CASSDPETSTYEQYF. The CDR3 DNA reads as TGTGCCAGCAGTGACCCGGAGACTAGCACATACGAGCAGTACTTC.

The V and J genes are TRBV4-2 and TRBJ2-7, with TRBD2 matching 8 bases. Germline V gene data show CDR1 as LGHNA and CDR2 as YNFKEQ. Trimming at V came to 10 bases and at J to 2 bases, leaving 16 bases not matched to a gene. The CDR3 runs to 16 residues. Here the CDR3 DNA reads TGTGCCACCACGACAATGGGAACTAGCGGACCCTACGAGCAGTACTTC. Its translation: CATTTMGTSGPYEQYF.

The rearrangement joins TRBV2 to TRBJ1-5, with D perhaps TRBD1 (5 bases). Germline-derived CDR1 and CDR2 are SNHLY and FYNNEI. V lost 6 bases and J lost 1, with 7 bases in between. The CDR3 spans 13 residues. As DNA, the CDR3 is TGTGCCAGCAGGCGGGACAGCAATCAGCCCCAGCATTTT. This codes for CASRRDSNQPQHF.

The chain links TRBV5-8 to TRBJ2-7; 8 nucleotides match TRBD1. This CDR3 has 14 amino acids. V was clipped by 4 bases and J by 0 bases; unmatched bases: 3. Germline values: CDR1 SGHTS, CDR2 YDEGEE. The chain's CDR3 is CASSRTGYSYEQYF. CDR3 in DNA: TGTGCCAGCAGCAGGACAGGGTACTCCTACGAGCAGTACTTC.

The rearrangement uses TRBV30 and TRBJ2-7; 7 bases are shared with TRBD1. Germline V gene lookup returns CDR1 GTSNPN and CDR2 SVGIG (reference sequence). CDR3 size: 14 residues. The junction had 10 bases not matched to a gene; V was cut back by 4 bases and J by 4 bases. The CDR3 sequence is CAWKGQQRVYEQYF. CDR3 DNA sequence: TGTGCCTGGAAGGGACAGCAGCGAGTTTACGAGCAGTACTTC.

The chain carries TRBV27 and TRBJ2-2; TRBD1 matches 7 bases. Germline V CDR1 and CDR2: MNHEY, SMNVEV (reference sequence). The V and J ends lost 3 bases and 7 bases, in that order; junction bases with no gene match: 8. The CDR3 loop spans 15 amino acids. This CDR3 is CASSLTGPGVGELFF. CDR3 sequence (DNA): TGTGCCAGCAGTTTGACAGGGCCGGGCGTCGGGGAGCTGTTTTTT.

The chain links TRBV30 to TRBJ2-3; 13 positions match TRBD2. Trimming at V came to 5 bases and at J to 6 bases, leaving 5 bases not matched to a gene. Germline CDR1 reads GTSNPN; CDR2 reads SVGIG (reference sequence). This CDR3 has 14 amino acids. In DNA, the CDR3 is TGTGCCTGGGGGACTAGCGGGAAAACCGATACGCAGTATTTT. The encoded protein is CAWGTSGKTDTQYF.

The rearrangement links TRBV28 to TRBJ1-3; TRBD1 aligns across 10 bases. V lost 4 bases and J lost 7; bases outside the gene matches: 7. Germline values: CDR1 MDHEN, CDR2 SYDVKM. The CDR3 totals 15 residues. CDR3: CASSSTGTGVNTIYF. The CDR3 bases are TGTGCCAGCAGTTCCACCGGGACAGGGGTCAACACCATATATTTT.

This chain links TRBV19 with TRBJ1-2; D not resolved. Germline V lookup: CDR1 LNHDA, CDR2 SQIVND (reference sequence). The CDR3 has 13 residues. V was clipped by 5 bases and J by 5 bases, with 12 bases between them. The CDR3 region is CASSVVTAYGYTF. CDR3 sequence (DNA): TGTGCCAGTAGTGTCGTGACTGCTTATGGCTACACCTTC.

This chain connects TRBV6-1 to TRBJ2-1; D unclear. The germline V and J ends were trimmed by 5 bases and 9 bases, with 8 bases remaining between them. This CDR3 has 11 residues. The germline CDR1 and CDR2 sequences are MNHNS and SASEGT. The CDR3 is CASSHLREQFF. The CDR3 coding sequence is TGTGCCAGCAGTCACCTACGTGAGCAGTTCTTC.

The chain couples TRBV7-3 to TRBJ2-1; weak D call: TRBD1 (6 bases). V was clipped by 5 bases and J by 4 bases, with 9 bases between them. Germline lookup yields CDR1 SGHTA and CDR2 FQGTGA. The CDR3 length is 13 residues. The CDR3 DNA is TGTGCCAGCAGCATCGACAGGTACAATGAGCAGTTCTTC. It translates to CASSIDRYNEQFF.

The CDR3 loop reads CASKASGIYNEQFF. The CDR3 DNA sequence: TGTGCCAGTAAGGCTAGCGGGATTTACAATGAGCAGTTCTTC. This sequence joins TRBV19 and TRBJ2-1; 9 nucleotides line up with TRBD2. The germline V gene encodes CDR1 LNHDA and CDR2 SQIVND (reference sequence). This CDR3 contains 14 residues. After removal of 7 bases from V and 4 bases from J, the junction contained 5 bases not matched to a gene.